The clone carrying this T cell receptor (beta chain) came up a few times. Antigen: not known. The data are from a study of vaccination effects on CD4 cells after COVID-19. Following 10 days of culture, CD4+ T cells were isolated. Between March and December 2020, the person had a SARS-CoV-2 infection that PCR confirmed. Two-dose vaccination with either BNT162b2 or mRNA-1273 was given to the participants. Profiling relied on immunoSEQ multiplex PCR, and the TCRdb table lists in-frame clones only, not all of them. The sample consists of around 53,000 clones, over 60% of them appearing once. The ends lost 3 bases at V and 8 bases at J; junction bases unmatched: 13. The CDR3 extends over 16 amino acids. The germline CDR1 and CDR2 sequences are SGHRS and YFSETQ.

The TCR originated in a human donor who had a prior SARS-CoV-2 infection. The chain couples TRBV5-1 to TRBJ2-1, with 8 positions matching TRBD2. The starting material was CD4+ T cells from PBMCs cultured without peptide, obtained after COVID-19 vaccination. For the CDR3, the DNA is TGCGCCAGCAGCTCGGGAAGATCCGGGAGGGCCTATGAGCAGTTCTTC. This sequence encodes CASSSGRSGRAYEQFF.